The source of this T cell receptor (beta chain) is a study of T-cell reconstitution after alpha-beta-depleted transplantation in children. Unique molecular identifiers were incorporated during preparation of the TCRbeta library. TCRdb fed the PCR reads into MiXCR, producing one record per CDR3 protein. The sample consists of hundreds of thousands of distinct CDR3 sequences, roughly 23% of them appearing once. A word on this clonotype: The antigen remains unidentified. Being one base from a much bigger clone, this may be a read error.

Study-wide points: T-cell counts and diversity were attributed mostly to newly produced T cells one year after transplant. Several hundred graft clones that had expanded were reportedly the source of alpha-beta T cells about two months after transplant. After transplant, high TCRbeta diversity at day 60 in some patients arose from surviving recipient T cells and thymic progenitors.

This CDR3 is built from 18 residues. The germline gives CDR1 DFQATT, CDR2 SNEGSKA (reference sequence). The rearrangement uses TRBV20-1 and TRBJ2-1, with D maybe TRBD2 (6 bases). The clonotype comes from a boy less than two years old who had a stem cell transplant for acute myeloid leukemia, so the T cells may come from the graft donor. The material sequenced was PBMCs, mostly from graft donor cells, taken 360 days after TCRalphabeta/CD19-depleted stem cell transplant. CDR3 in DNA: TGCTGTGCTAGAGATCTGTCGTGGGGGGACCGACCGAACAATGAGCAGTTCTTC. Translation gives CCARDLSWGDRPNNEQFF.